This T cell receptor beta chain stems from a study of response to subunit inactivated influenza vaccine. Concerning this clonotype itself: Its antigen remains unknown.

The germline V gene encodes CDR1 SGHNT and CDR2 YENEEA. The CDR3 length is 16 residues. V gave up 4 bases and J gave up 2 bases; unmatched junction bases: 4. TCRdb independently ran MiXCR on the RT-PCR reads; one entry per CDR3 protein. The sample lists 400,000 to 650,000 distinct CDR3 sequences; approximately 7.3% were seen once. Overall study results and limits: The authors suggested that every seasonal influenza vaccination recruits few new T cells.

The chain has TRBV11-3 and TRBJ2-1, with 11 positions matching TRBD2. The sample here was PBMCs from blood, taken less than 30 months after vaccination. This receptor was obtained from a man aged 50-75 years who received an inactivated influenza vaccine. CDR3 DNA sequence: TGTGCCAGCAGCTCTAATAGCGGGAGGGCCTACAATGAGCAGTTCTTC. Its translation: CASSSNSGRAYNEQFF.